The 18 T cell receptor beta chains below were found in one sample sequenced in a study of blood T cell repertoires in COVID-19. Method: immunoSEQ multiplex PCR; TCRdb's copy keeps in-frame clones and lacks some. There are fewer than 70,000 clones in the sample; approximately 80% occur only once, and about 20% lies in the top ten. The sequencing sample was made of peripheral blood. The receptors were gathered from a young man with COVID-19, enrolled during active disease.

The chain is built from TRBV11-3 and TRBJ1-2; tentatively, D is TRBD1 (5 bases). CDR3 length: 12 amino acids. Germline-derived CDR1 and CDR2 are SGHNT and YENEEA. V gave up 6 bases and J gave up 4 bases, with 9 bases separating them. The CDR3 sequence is CASRNQGYGYTF. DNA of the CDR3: TGTGCCAGCAGGAATCAGGGCTATGGCTACACCTTC.

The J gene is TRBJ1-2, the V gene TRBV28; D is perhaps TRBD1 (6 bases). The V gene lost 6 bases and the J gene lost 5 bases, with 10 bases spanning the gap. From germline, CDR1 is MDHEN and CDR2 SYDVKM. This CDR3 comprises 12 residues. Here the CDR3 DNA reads TGTGCCAGCAGCTCAGGGGAATATGGCTACACCTTC. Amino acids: CASSSGEYGYTF.

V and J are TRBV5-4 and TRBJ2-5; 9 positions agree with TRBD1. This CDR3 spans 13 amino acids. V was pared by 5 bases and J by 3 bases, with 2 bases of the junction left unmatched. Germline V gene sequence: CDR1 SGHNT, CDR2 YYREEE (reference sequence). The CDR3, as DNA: TGTGCCAGCAGTTGGACAGGGGAAGAGACCCAGTACTTC. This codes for CASSWTGEETQYF.

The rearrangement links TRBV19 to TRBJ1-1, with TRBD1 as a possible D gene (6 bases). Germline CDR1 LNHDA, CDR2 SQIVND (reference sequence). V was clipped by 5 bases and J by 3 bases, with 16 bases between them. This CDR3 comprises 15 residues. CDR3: CASSAWGRRDTEAFF. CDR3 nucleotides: TGTGCCAGTAGTGCTTGGGGGCGCCGGGACACTGAAGCTTTCTTT.

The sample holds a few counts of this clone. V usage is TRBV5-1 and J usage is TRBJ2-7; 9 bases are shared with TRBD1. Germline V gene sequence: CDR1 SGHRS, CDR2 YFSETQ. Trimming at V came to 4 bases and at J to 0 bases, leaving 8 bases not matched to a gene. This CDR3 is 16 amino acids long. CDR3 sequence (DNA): TGCGCCAGCAGCGACGGACAGGGGATGAGCTCCTACGAGCAGTACTTC. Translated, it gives CASSDGQGMSSYEQYF. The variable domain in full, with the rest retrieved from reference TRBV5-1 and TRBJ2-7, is KAGVTQTPRYLIKTRGQQVTLSCSPISGHRSVSWYQQTPGQGLQFLFEYFSETQRNKGNFPGRFSGRQFSNSRSEMNVSTLELGDSALYLCASSDGQGMSSYEQYFGPGTRLTVT.

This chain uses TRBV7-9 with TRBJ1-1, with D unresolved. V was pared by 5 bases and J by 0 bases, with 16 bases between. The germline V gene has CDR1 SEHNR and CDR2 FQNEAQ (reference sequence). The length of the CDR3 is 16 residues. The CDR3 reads CASSPPGGVMNTEAFF. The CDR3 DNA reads TGTGCCAGCAGCCCCCCGGGTGGAGTTATGAACACTGAAGCTTTCTTT.

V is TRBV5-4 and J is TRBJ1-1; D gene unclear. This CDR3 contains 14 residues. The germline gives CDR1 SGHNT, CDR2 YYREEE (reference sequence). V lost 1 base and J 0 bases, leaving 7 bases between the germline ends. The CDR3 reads CASSLRDMNTEAFF. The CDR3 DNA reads TGTGCCAGCAGCTTGCGGGATATGAACACTGAAGCTTTCTTT.

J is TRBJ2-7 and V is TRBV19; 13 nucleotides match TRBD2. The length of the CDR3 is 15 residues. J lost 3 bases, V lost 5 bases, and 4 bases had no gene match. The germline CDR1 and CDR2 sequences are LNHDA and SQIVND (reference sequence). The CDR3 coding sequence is TGTGCCAGTAGTTGGACTAGCGGGGGATTCTACGAGCAGTACTTC. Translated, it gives CASSWTSGGFYEQYF.

The CDR3 loop reads CASRAGPLQETQYF. The DNA for the CDR3 is TGTGCCAGCAGGGCGGGACCTCTCCAAGAGACCCAGTACTTC. The V gene is TRBV27, the J gene TRBJ2-5, with TRBD2 as a possible D gene (6 bases). With 6 bases removed from V and 1 base from J, the gap between germline ends came to 12 bases. Germline V gives CDR1 MNHEY, CDR2 SMNVEV (reference sequence). This CDR3 is built from 14 residues.

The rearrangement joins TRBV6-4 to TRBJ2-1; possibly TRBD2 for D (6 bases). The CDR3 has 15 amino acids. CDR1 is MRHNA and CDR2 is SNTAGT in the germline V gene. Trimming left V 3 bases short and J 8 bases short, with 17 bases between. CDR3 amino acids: CASSEKSGAGDEQFF. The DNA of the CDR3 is TGTGCCAGCAGTGAAAAGTCGGGAGCTGGGGATGAGCAGTTCTTC.

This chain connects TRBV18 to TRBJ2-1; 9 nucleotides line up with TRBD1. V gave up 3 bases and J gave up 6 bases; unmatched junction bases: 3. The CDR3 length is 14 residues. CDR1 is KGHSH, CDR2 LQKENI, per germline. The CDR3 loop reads CASSPGQGTNEQFF. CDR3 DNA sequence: TGTGCCAGCTCACCGGGACAGGGAACCAATGAGCAGTTCTTC.

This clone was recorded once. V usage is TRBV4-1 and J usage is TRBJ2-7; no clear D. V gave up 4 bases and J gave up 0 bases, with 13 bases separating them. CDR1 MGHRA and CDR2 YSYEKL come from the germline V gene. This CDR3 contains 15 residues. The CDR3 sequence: CASSRGTGSSYEQYF. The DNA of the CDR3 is TGCGCCAGCAGCCGCGGAACGGGTAGCTCCTACGAGCAGTACTTC.

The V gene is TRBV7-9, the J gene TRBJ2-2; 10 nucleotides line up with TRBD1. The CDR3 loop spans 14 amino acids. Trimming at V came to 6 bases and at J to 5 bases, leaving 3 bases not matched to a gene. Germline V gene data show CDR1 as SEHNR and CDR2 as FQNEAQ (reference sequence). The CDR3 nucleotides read TGTGCCAGCAGTCGGGACAGGGGTACCGGGGAGCTGTTTTTT. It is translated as CASSRDRGTGELFF.

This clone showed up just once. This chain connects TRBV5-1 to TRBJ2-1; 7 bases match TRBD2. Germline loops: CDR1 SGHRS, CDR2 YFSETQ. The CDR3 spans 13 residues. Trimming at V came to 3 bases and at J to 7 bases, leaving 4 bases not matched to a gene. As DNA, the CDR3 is TGCGCCAGCAGCTACGGACTAGGAAATGAGCAGTTCTTC. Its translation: CASSYGLGNEQFF.

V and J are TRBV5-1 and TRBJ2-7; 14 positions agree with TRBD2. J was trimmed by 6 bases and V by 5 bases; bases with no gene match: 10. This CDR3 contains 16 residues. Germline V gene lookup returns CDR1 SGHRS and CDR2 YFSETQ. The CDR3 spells CASRQTGTSGRGEQYF. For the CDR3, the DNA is TGCGCCAGCAGACAAACCGGGACTAGCGGGAGAGGCGAGCAGTACTTC.

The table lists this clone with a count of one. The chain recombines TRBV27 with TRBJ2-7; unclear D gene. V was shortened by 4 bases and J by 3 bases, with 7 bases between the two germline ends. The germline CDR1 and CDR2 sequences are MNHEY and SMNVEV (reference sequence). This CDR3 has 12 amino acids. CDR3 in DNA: TGTGCCAGCAGTTCCAGAGGCTACGAGCAGTACTTC. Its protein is CASSSRGYEQYF.

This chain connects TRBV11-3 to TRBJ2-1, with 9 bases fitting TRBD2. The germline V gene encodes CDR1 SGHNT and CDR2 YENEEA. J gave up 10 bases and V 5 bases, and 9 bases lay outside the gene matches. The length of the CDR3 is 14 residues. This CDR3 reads CASSPRTSEREQFF. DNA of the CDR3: TGTGCCAGCAGCCCCCGGACTAGCGAGAGAGAGCAGTTCTTC.

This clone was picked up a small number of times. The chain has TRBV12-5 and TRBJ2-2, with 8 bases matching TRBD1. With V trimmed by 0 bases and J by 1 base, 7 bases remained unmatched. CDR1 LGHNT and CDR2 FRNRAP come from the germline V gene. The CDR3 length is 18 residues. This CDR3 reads CASGLVGYGTGNTGELFF. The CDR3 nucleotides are TGTGCTAGTGGTTTGGTAGGATACGGGACAGGGAACACCGGGGAGCTGTTTTTT.